This TCR beta chain was sequenced for a study of T-cell memory formation after mild COVID-19. TCRdb ran MiXCR on the 5' RACE reads and lists one entry per CDR3 protein. The sample shows 350,000 to 500,000 distinct CDR3 sequences, around a quarter of them seen only once. Deletions cut 3 bases from V and 0 bases from J, with 12 bases between. The CDR3 loop spans 16 amino acids. Germline V lookup: CDR1 MNHEY, CDR2 SMNVEV (reference sequence). This clonotype was counted once. Material for sequencing was PBMCs or a T cell subset sorted from them (not recorded which). The J gene is TRBJ2-1, the V gene TRBV27; D is unresolved. The origin of this receptor is an adult woman who had mild COVID-19 (a few samples of this study predate the infection). Cell type and time point are not known. The CDR3 spells CASSFGIPSSYNEQFF. The CDR3 DNA is TGTGCCAGCAGTTTTGGGATCCCGAGCTCCTACAATGAGCAGTTCTTC.